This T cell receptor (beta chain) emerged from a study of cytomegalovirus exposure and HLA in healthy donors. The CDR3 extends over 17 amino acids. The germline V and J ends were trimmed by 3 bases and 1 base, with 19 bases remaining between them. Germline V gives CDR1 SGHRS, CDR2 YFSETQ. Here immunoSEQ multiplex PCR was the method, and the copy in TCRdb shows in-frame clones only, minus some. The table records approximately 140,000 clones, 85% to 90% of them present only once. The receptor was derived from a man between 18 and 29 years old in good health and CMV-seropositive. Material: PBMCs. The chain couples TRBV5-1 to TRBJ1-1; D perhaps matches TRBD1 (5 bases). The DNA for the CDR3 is TGCGCCAGCAGCTCGGGGGGGACCCAAGGGGCGAACACTGAAGCTTTCTTT. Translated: CASSSGGTQGANTEAFF.